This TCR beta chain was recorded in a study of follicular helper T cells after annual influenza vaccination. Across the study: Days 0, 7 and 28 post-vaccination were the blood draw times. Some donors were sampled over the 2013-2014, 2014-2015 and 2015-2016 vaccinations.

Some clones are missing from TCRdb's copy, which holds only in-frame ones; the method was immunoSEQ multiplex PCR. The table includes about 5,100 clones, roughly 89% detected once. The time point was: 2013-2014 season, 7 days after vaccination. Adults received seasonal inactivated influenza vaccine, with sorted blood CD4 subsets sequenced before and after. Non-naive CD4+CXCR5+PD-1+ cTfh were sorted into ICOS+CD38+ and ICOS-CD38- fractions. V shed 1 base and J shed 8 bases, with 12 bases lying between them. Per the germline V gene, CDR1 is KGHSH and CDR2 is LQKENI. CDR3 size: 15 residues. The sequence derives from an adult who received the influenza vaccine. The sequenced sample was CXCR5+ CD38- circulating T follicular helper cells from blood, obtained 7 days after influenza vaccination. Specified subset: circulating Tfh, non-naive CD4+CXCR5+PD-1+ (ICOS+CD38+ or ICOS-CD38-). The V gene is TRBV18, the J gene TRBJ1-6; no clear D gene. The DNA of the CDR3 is TGTGCCAGCTCACCACAGGTCCCCCGGGATTCACCCCTCCACTTT. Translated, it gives CASSPQVPRDSPLHF.